The present entry profiles one TCR beta chain with its context. Its binding antigen is unknown. Base qualities are missing; no much larger clone stands one base away. These data belong to a study of T cell repertoires in cytomegalovirus infection (dated by TCRdb to the late 2010s). About the study as a whole: Recently identified HLA-C-restricted CMV epitopes, whose presentation resists viral immunomodulation, were targeted by peptide stimulations together with well-studied HLA-B-restricted epitopes. Donor HLA type was relevant to the analysis, because carriage of CMV infection together with the matching HLA type was indicated by public TCR beta signatures. The study at large found these results: Carriers of CMV infection plus the relevant HLA type were discriminated by the cumulative frequency of public TCR beta family members in the study cohort and in an independent approximately 340-donor cohort. The ex vivo response was dominated by HLA-C-restricted CMV-specific TCR beta clonotypes, which also provided the single most frequent clonotype in two of eight donors.

The treatment or condition label of this sample denotes: in vitro stimulation with specific CMV peptide epitopes to enrich CMV-specific T cells. TCRdb names Illumina HiSeq 1500 as the instrument used. Clones were called with MiXCR by TCRdb after fastp trimmed the public reads at Q25, and only in-frame beta chains were retained. Records with the same CDR3 protein are collapsed into one entry carrying the most frequent genes and DNA. The sample table holds about 150,000 distinct CDR3 sequences, of which more than 30% were seen once. Together, the top ten hold 45% to 60% of the sample. V drops 3 bases and J drops 0 bases, leaving 9 bases in between. The CDR3 spans 15 residues, from the cysteine through the phenylalanine. Solely the CDR3 DNA is kept, with 45 bases framed from the first base.

The sequence was collected from a human donor in good health (CMV status not recorded). Some clones in this sample may be carry-over from other donors' samples. The chain couples TRBV12-3 or TRBV12-4 to TRBJ2-4; 6 matching bases give a weak D call of TRBD2. This specimen was CD8+ T cells from cultured PBMCs, taken from culture after CMV antigen stimulation. For the CDR3, the sequence is CASSFTGGAKNIQYF. The DNA sequence reads TGTGCCAGCAGTTTCACCGGGGGAGCCAAAAACATTCAGTACTTC.